This T cell receptor (beta chain) derives from a study of PD-L1 blockade in urothelial cancer (dated by TCRdb to 2015 to 2018). Concerning the study at large: Therapy was started at some point between 2014 and 2016 for all patients, and atezolizumab 1,200 mg was administered intravenously every 3 weeks. Durable clinical benefit meant progression-free survival longer than 6 months, and TCR features were also tested against progression-free and overall survival. Blood samples were analyzed at two time points: 3 weeks after treatment start (second dose) and 6 weeks after treatment start. The study, an exploratory multi-omic analysis, examined somatic, immune and clinical correlates of response to PD-L1 blockade with atezolizumab in urothelial cancer. Nine patients achieved durable clinical benefit and approximately 20 did not. Twenty-five of 29 patients were males with bladder-origin urothelial cancer, and about two thirds of the roughly 30 reported a prior smoking history. In the same patients, whole exome sequencing and RNA sequencing of pretreatment tumors were performed in addition to TCR sequencing. Pretreatment blood TCR-seq was available for twenty-nine patients, at least one posttreatment blood collection was obtained for about 24 patients, and tumor TCR-seq was available for about 24 patients. An ECOG performance status of 0 or 1 was recorded for the patients, and 0 to 3 prior chemotherapy regimens had been received by the patients. A median of roughly 140,000 T cells and approximately 83,000 unique TCRs was obtained from blood samples, and a median clonality of approximately 0.08 was observed. Pretreatment tumor samples and matched peripheral blood, collected serially before and after atezolizumab treatment, underwent TCR sequencing.

Based on the germline V gene (reference sequence), the CDR1 and CDR2 sequences are SGHAT and FQDESV. The CDR3 has 15 amino acids, counting the end cysteine and phenylalanine. Solely the CDR3 DNA is kept, with 45 bases framed from the first base. V trim: 5 bases; J trim: 6 bases; unmatched bases: 10. The cohort included about 27 patients with locally advanced or metastatic urothelial carcinoma who were treated at Memorial Sloan Kettering on a trial protocol. Peripheral blood mononuclear cells were collected pretreatment and during treatment, at between 1 and 8 total time points per patient. The Qiagen DNeasy Blood extraction kit was used to purify genomic DNA from total PBMCs and from tumor samples. PBMCs were collected pretreatment and during treatment, and were isolated and stored as previously described. Synthetic TCR analog templates were spiked into each PCR to estimate absolute template abundance from read counts. The immunoSEQ assay was used to amplify TCRbeta CDR3 regions from genomic DNA with bias-controlled V and J gene primers. Sequencing of rearranged TCRbeta segments was done at approximately 20X coverage. Per the authors' processing: Sequencing errors were corrected by clustering, and CDR3s were annotated against IMGT so that V, D and J genes could be assigned. Downstream analyses used only productive TCRbeta rearrangements, leaving out any out-of-frame or stop-codon sequences. Clonality was calculated as one minus the Shannon entropy normalized by the log of the number of unique productive sequences. Clones differing between time points or between blood and tumor were identified using Fisher's exact test with Benjamini-Hochberg correction, with an adjusted p below 0.01 applied as the threshold. Not all clones reach the TCRdb copy of this immuneACCESS table, which keeps in-frame sequences only. Checked studies attribute under half of the gap to unresolved V genes and leave the rest unexplained. Clonal size and the V and J genes are those of that table, whereas D and trimming came from the DNA. For this sample the table gives approximately 24,000 clones, of which about 86% were detected only once. About a third of the sample is taken by the ten largest.

Broad study findings and their caveats: Because the sample size was small (n of about 31) and many of the analyses were exploratory, the results are meant to be hypothesis-generating. Among patients with durable benefit, tumor-associated TCR clones showed greater expansion in peripheral blood 3 weeks after treatment started (n of about 21, p = 0.022). A pretreatment peripheral blood TCR clonality below the median was linked to improved progression-free and overall survival.

In the case of this clone: Its recognized antigen is unknown. Per-base quality was not reported, and no clone a single base away is much larger than it.

The material sequenced was PBMCs, taken around atezolizumab (anti-PD-L1) treatment. Recombination connected TRBV11-1 to TRBJ1-1; 9 bases in the middle match TRBD1. This clonotype originated in a man between 60 and 75 years old with urothelial cancer. The bases read TGTGCCAGCAGCCTAGGACAGGGGATGTGGGCTGAAGCTTTCTTT. Its amino acids are CASSLGQGMWAEAFF. Reference TRBV11-1 and TRBJ1-1 proteins supply the regions before and after the CDR3; the full variable domain is: EAEVAQSPRYKITEKSQAVAFWCDPISGHATLYWYRQILGQGPELLVQFQDESVVDDSQLPKDRFSAERLKGVDSTLKIQPAELGDSAMYLCASSLGQGMWAEAFFGQGTRLTVV.